The next 9 T cell receptor beta chains were all read from a single sample in a study of cytomegalovirus exposure and HLA in healthy donors. PCR amplification relied on 60 Vbeta primers (plus 13 Jbeta primers). Generated by immunoSEQ multiplex PCR, the TCRdb table keeps only in-frame clones and is missing some. The data contain about 110,000 clones, less than 70% of them singletons. The sequenced material came from PBMCs. The receptor set was obtained from a woman aged 70-85 years in good health and CMV-seropositive.

The chain couples TRBV9 to TRBJ1-1; D is unresolved. CDR1 is SGDLS and CDR2 is YYNGEE in the germline V gene. Trimming removed 0 bases at V and 0 bases at J, with 9 bases between. CDR3 length equals 15 residues. The CDR3 loop is CASSVGGRLNTEAFF. The CDR3 DNA is TGTGCCAGCAGCGTAGGAGGGAGATTGAACACTGAAGCTTTCTTT.

The rearrangement links TRBV7-9 to TRBJ2-1; TRBD2 matches 9 bases. Germline V gene lookup returns CDR1 SEHNR and CDR2 FQNEAQ (reference sequence). The CDR3 loop spans 17 amino acids. V lost 1 base to trimming and J lost 4 bases; unmatched junction nucleotides: 8. The DNA for the CDR3 is TGTGCCAGCAGCTTAGGGCTTGCGGGGGGGCCATACAATGAGCAGTTCTTC. It encodes CASSLGLAGGPYNEQFF. Full variable domain (missing parts from reference TRBV7-9 and TRBJ2-1): DTGVSQNPRHKITKRGQNVTFRCDPISEHNRLYWYRQTLGQGPEFLTYFQNEAQLEKSRLLSDRFSAERPKGSFSTLEIQRTEQGDSAMYLCASSLGLAGGPYNEQFFGPGTRLTVL.

V and J are TRBV5-1 and TRBJ2-7, with 9 positions matching TRBD2. The junction had 12 bases not matched to a gene; V was cut back by 0 bases and J by 5 bases. Germline V gene data show CDR1 as SGHRS and CDR2 as YFSETQ. The CDR3 is 17 amino acids. CDR3 sequence reads: CASSLAGRGGVNDEQYF. In DNA form, the CDR3 reads TGCGCCAGCAGCTTGGCCGGGCGGGGGGGGGTGAACGACGAGCAGTACTTC.

This chain uses TRBV2 with TRBJ1-2, with 8 bases lining up with TRBD1. With 2 bases clipped from V and 3 bases from J, the junction kept 5 bases outside the gene matches. Germline CDR1 is SNHLY and CDR2 is FYNNEI. CDR3 length: 15 amino acids. This chain's CDR3 is CASSESRGRDYGYTF. The CDR3 DNA reads TGTGCCAGCAGTGAATCCAGGGGGCGTGACTATGGCTACACCTTC.

This clone was detected only once. This sequence joins TRBV6-5 and TRBJ1-2; D is possibly TRBD1 (6 bases). Deletions cut 6 bases from V and 2 bases from J, with 10 bases between. The CDR3 runs 13 residues. Germline V lookup: CDR1 MNHEY, CDR2 SVGAGI. CDR3 nucleotide sequence: TGTGCCAGCAGCCCGGGACAAAACTATGGCTACACCTTC. Encoded protein: CASSPGQNYGYTF.

The rearrangement uses TRBV11-2 and TRBJ1-1; tentatively, D is TRBD1 (5 bases). The germline V gene has CDR1 SGHAT and CDR2 FQNNGV. V lost 4 bases and J 1 base, leaving 7 bases between the germline ends. The CDR3 is 13 amino acids. CDR3 bases: TGTGCCAGCAGCTCAGACAGGAACACTGAAGCTTTCTTT. It is translated as CASSSDRNTEAFF.

V usage is TRBV30 and J usage is TRBJ2-7, with D uncertain. Germline assignment: CDR1 GTSNPN and CDR2 SVGIG (reference sequence). V was clipped by 3 bases and J by 4 bases, with 19 bases between them. The CDR3 runs 15 residues. CDR3 nucleotide sequence: TGTGCCTGGAGGGCCCCAGACGGTAAGCGATACGAGCAGTACTTC. This codes for CAWRAPDGKRYEQYF. The variable domain in full, with the rest retrieved from reference TRBV30 and TRBJ2-7, is SQTIHQWPATLVQPVGSPLSLECTVEGTSNPNLYWYRQAAGRGLQLLFYSVGIGQISSEVPQNLSASRPQDRQFILSSKKLLLSDSGFYLCAWRAPDGKRYEQYFGPGTRLTVT.

V and J are TRBV4-1 and TRBJ2-7; 8 bases agree with TRBD2. With 0 bases clipped from V and 0 bases from J, the junction kept 4 bases outside the gene matches. The CDR3 runs 16 residues. Per the germline V gene, CDR1 is MGHRA and CDR2 is YSYEKL. CDR3 in amino acids: CASSQEGAGDSYEQYF. The DNA of the CDR3 is TGCGCCAGCAGCCAAGAGGGAGCGGGGGACTCCTACGAGCAGTACTTC.

The chain recombines TRBV29-1 with TRBJ2-3; D is unclear. The CDR3 is 13 residues long. Trimming pared 7 bases from V and 7 bases from J, leaving 18 bases between. Per the germline V gene, CDR1 is SQVTM and CDR2 is ANQGSEA. The DNA for the CDR3 is TGCAGCGGGCTCGACTGGCGAATGAATACGCAGTATTTT. Its protein product is CSGLDWRMNTQYF.